The 25 T cell receptor beta chains below all came from one sample that was sequenced in a study of monozygotic twins with inflammatory bowel disease. Following a re-call of the 5' RACE reads, TCRdb has one entry per CDR3 protein and lacks DNA. The table lists roughly 330,000 distinct CDR3 sequences. Sequenced sample: blood. The receptors come from a human donor with ulcerative colitis or Crohn's disease, or a healthy co-twin of an affected twin (not recorded which).

This chain links TRBV7-8 with TRBJ1-2. Germline V lookup: CDR1 SGHVS, CDR2 FQNEAQ. The CDR3 loop spans 12 amino acids. The CDR3 protein is CAISLKGHGYTF.

The J gene is TRBJ1-4, the V gene TRBV7-2. Germline V CDR1 and CDR2: SGHTA, FQGNSA. CDR3 length equals 15 residues. The CDR3 protein is CASSTRTGQNEKLFF.

CDR3 region: CASSSGHVSVANYGYTF. The rearrangement uses TRBV7-2 and TRBJ1-2; the D call of TRBD1 rests on TCRdb alone, since no DNA is present to check it. The V gene's germline CDR1 is SGHTA and CDR2 FQGNSA. There are 17 residues in the CDR3.

V gene TRBV6-1 combines with J gene TRBJ2-7. This CDR3 has 12 residues. From germline, CDR1 is MNHNS and CDR2 SASEGT. CDR3 loop: CASSERDYEQYF.

The J gene is TRBJ2-7, the V gene TRBV10-2; TCRdb's D gene call, TRBD2, goes unchecked for lack of DNA. The CDR3 is 15 residues long. Germline V gives CDR1 WSHSY, CDR2 SAAADI. This CDR3 is CASSDPSGGGYEQYF.

CDR3 protein: CSAGSGHLNTEAFF. The gene calls are TRBV20-1 and TRBJ1-1; no DNA is available, so the TRBD1 call from TCRdb remains unchecked. CDR1 and CDR2 from the germline V gene are DFQATT and SNEGSKA (reference sequence). The CDR3 is made up of 14 amino acids.

The chain is built from TRBV6-1 and TRBJ1-5. The length of the CDR3 is 14 residues. Germline CDR1 reads MNHNS; CDR2 reads SASEGT. CDR3 protein: CASSGAGSNQPQHF.

The chain uses TRBV6-5 and TRBJ1-1; TCRdb's D gene call, TRBD1, goes unchecked for lack of DNA. The CDR3 extends over 15 amino acids. Germline assignment: CDR1 MNHEY and CDR2 SVGAGI. This CDR3 is CASSYSRSGGTEAFF.

The CDR3 here is CASSRGQGALYF. This chain uses TRBV7-2 with TRBJ2-7; there is no DNA to check the TCRdb D call of TRBD1. CDR1 SGHTA and CDR2 FQGNSA come from the germline V gene. The CDR3 is made up of 12 amino acids.

The V and J genes are TRBV20-1 and TRBJ1-1. CDR1 and CDR2 from the germline V gene are DFQATT and SNEGSKA (reference sequence). The CDR3 consists of 15 residues. CDR3 sequence reads: CSARDPAAGGTEAFF.

This chain links TRBV12-3 or TRBV12-4 with TRBJ2-5; TCRdb selects TRBD2, and the lack of DNA leaves this call unchecked. The CDR3 is 13 amino acids. CDR3: CASSEGGVGTQYF.

The genes are TRBV10-3 and TRBJ1-4. Germline CDR1 reads ENHRY; CDR2 reads SYGVKD. This CDR3 spans 13 amino acids. The CDR3 region is CAIREFGGEKLFF.

The rearrangement links TRBV3-1 to TRBJ1-2; without DNA, the TCRdb call of TRBD1 cannot be checked. CDR1 is LGHDT, CDR2 YNNKEL, per germline (reference sequence). The CDR3 extends over 14 amino acids. CDR3 loop: CASSQGGTNDGYTF.

The chain uses TRBV5-4 and TRBJ1-1. Germline CDR1 is SGHNT and CDR2 is YYREEE (reference sequence). This CDR3 has 13 residues. The CDR3 reads CASSIDRNTEAFF.

This chain links TRBV7-2 with TRBJ2-3; without DNA, the TCRdb call of TRBD1 cannot be checked. This CDR3 comprises 15 residues. The germline CDR1 and CDR2 sequences are SGHTA and FQGNSA. CDR3: CASSFAGGPTDTQYF.

The chain links TRBV10-3 to TRBJ2-1. Germline V gene lookup returns CDR1 ENHRY and CDR2 SYGVKD. The CDR3 is 12 amino acids. CDR3 residues: CAISDIYNEQFF.

The chain has TRBV24-1 and TRBJ2-3. The CDR3 has 14 amino acids. Per the germline V gene, CDR1 is KGHDR and CDR2 is SFDVKD. The CDR3 spells CATSDWGSTDTQYF.

This rearrangement joins TRBV7-9 to TRBJ2-7; the D call from TCRdb, TRBD1, cannot be confirmed without DNA. CDR1 and CDR2 (germline): SEHNR, FQNEAQ (reference sequence). The CDR3 sequence is 11 residues long. This CDR3 reads CASSPGTIEYF.

CDR3 amino acids: CASSQGLLASSTDTQYF. This chain uses TRBV3-1 with TRBJ2-3. Germline V gives CDR1 LGHDT, CDR2 YNNKEL (reference sequence). This CDR3 is 17 amino acids long.

The chain employs TRBV21-1 and TRBJ2-3; TCRdb indicates TRBD1, and absent DNA this call remains unverified. TRBV21-1 is shown as a pseudogene. The CDR3 extends over 15 amino acids. The CDR3 loop is CASSKADRLMGTQYF.

The V call is TRBV10-3, the J call TRBJ2-7; TCRdb proposes TRBD2, but this gene call is untestable without DNA. This CDR3 has 16 amino acids. Germline V gene sequence: CDR1 ENHRY, CDR2 SYGVKD. The CDR3 is CAISEAGGSLGYEQYF.

V and J are TRBV14 and TRBJ1-6. The CDR3 contains 18 residues. Germline V gene lookup returns CDR1 SGHDN and CDR2 FVKESK. The CDR3 loop is CASSQATVLSSYNSPLHF.

This rearrangement joins TRBV4-3 to TRBJ2-5; TCRdb indicates TRBD1, and absent DNA this call remains unverified. This CDR3 has 15 residues. Per germline, CDR1 LGHNA and CDR2 YSLEER. The CDR3 protein is CASSQDSGRGETQYF.

This chain connects TRBV4-1 to TRBJ2-3; TCRdb selects TRBD2, and the lack of DNA leaves this call unchecked. The CDR3 consists of 12 residues. CDR1 is MGHRA, CDR2 YSYEKL, per germline. The CDR3 region is CASSQREDTQYF.

The chain has TRBV6-2 or TRBV6-3 and TRBJ1-2; TCRdb picks TRBD1, but there is no DNA to check that call. Germline CDR1 is MNHEY and CDR2 is SVGEGT. This CDR3 spans 13 amino acids. The CDR3 reads CASSRQGLGGYTF.